This T cell receptor beta chain was identified during a study of blood T cells in healthy people across ages. The authors ran a second PCR of about 6 to 11 cycles using a sample-barcoded 5' primer and a J-beta primer mix. TCRdb reanalysed the 5' RACE reads using MiXCR and keeps one entry per CDR3 protein. The sample has fewer than 900,000 distinct CDR3 sequences; roughly 44% are singletons. Trimming took off 2 bases at V and 5 bases at J, with 17 bases between the two ends. The CDR3 contains 16 residues. Germline V gene sequence: CDR1 MDHEN, CDR2 SYDVKM. This TCR was recovered from a woman between 55 and 75 years old in good health. The J gene is TRBJ2-3, the V gene TRBV28; tentative D call: TRBD2 (5 bases). The source material was blood. CDR3 amino acids: CASSLRVARPLDTQYF. The CDR3 nucleotides are TGTGCCAGCAGTTTACGGGTAGCGCGACCTTTAGATACGCAGTATTTT.